A selection of T cell receptor beta chains follows, all from one sample in a study of cytomegalovirus exposure and HLA in healthy donors. Clones were sequenced by immunoSEQ multiplex PCR, and TCRdb holds only the in-frame ones, with some missing. This sample has about 73,000 clones, with under 70% found just once. Sequencing was performed on PBMCs. All receptors come from a woman aged 45-65 years in good health and CMV-seropositive. Each CDR3 is given with its conserved first and last residue. Each record gives: clone size, J gene, D gene, V gene, CDR3 protein, CDR3 DNA. A D gene is named only where the DNA matches it firmly. A row's size may be missing; if present it is once, few, many or a size class.

- | TRBJ1-1 | - | TRBV7-9 | CASSGDRNTEAFF | TGTGCCAGCAGCGGTGACAGGAACACTGAAGCTTTCTTT
- | TRBJ1-4 | TRBD1 | TRBV19 | CASTLQGGGYEKLFF | TGTGCCAGTACCCTCCAGGGGGGAGGATATGAAAAACTGTTTTTT
once | TRBJ2-7 | TRBD1 | TRBV7-3 | CASSQGQGNNEQYF | TGTGCCAGCAGCCAAGGACAGGGGAACAACGAGCAGTACTTC
- | TRBJ2-5 | - | TRBV6-5 | CASSRGPASETQYF | TGTGCCAGCAGCCGTGGTCCCGCGTCGGAGACCCAGTACTTC
few | TRBJ2-3 | - | TRBV7-2 | CASSLAGGGGTDTQYF | TGTGCCAGCAGCTTAGCAGGAGGGGGGGGAACAGATACGCAGTATTTT
- | TRBJ2-5 | - | TRBV10-3 | CAISESTGQETQYF | TGTGCCATCAGTGAGTCGACAGGACAAGAGACCCAGTACTTC
few | TRBJ1-1 | TRBD1 | TRBV9 | CASSGYRGRLNTEAFF | TGTGCCAGCAGCGGATACAGGGGGCGATTGAACACTGAAGCTTTCTTT
- | TRBJ1-1 | - | TRBV7-6 | CASSLAEIEGTEAFF | TGTGCCAGCAGCTTAGCGGAAATAGAGGGCACTGAAGCTTTCTTT
- | TRBJ2-6 | - | TRBV19 | CASSSSRAGANVLTF | TGTGCCAGTAGTAGTTCGAGGGCTGGGGCCAACGTCCTGACTTTC
- | TRBJ2-1 | TRBD2 | TRBV9 | CASSLLGGGSYNEQFF | TGTGCCAGCAGCCTCCTAGGCGGGGGCTCCTACAATGAGCAGTTCTTC
- | TRBJ1-3 | - | TRBV13 | CASSPGLPSGNTIYF | TGTGCCAGCAGCCCGGGACTCCCCTCTGGAAACACCATATATTTT
- | TRBJ1-4 | - | TRBV6-1 | CASSFSDSPNEKLFF | TGTGCCAGCAGTTTCAGCGACAGTCCTAATGAAAAACTGTTTTTT
- | TRBJ1-2 | - | TRBV27 | CASGTAYGYTF | TGTGCCAGCGGCACAGCTTATGGCTACACCTTC
- | TRBJ2-7 | TRBD1 | TRBV10-1 | CASSGDRVSDEQYF | TGCGCCAGCAGTGGGGACAGGGTGAGCGACGAGCAGTACTTC
- | TRBJ2-1 | TRBD1 | TRBV27 | CASSLRDRSNEQFF | TGTGCCAGCAGTCTCCGGGACAGGTCCAATGAGCAGTTCTTC
- | TRBJ1-5 | - | TRBV19 | CASSIEGRDSNQPQHF | TGTGCCAGTAGTATAGAGGGCAGGGATTCCAATCAGCCCCAGCATTTT
- | TRBJ1-5 | - | TRBV6-5 | CASLGAQNQPQHF | TGTGCCAGCCTGGGGGCCCAAAATCAGCCCCAGCATTTT
- | TRBJ2-2 | TRBD1 | TRBV10-3 | CAISTGGTGELFF | TGTGCCATCTCGACAGGGGGCACCGGGGAGCTGTTTTTT
few | TRBJ2-1 | - | TRBV4-1 | CASSRSATGPRGSTEQFF | TGCGCCAGCAGCCGCAGCGCTACAGGGCCTCGGGGTTCGACTGAGCAGTTCTTC
- | TRBJ2-1 | TRBD2 | TRBV5-6 | CASSLDGGGPDNEQFF | TGTGCCAGCAGCTTGGACGGCGGGGGACCCGACAATGAGCAGTTCTTC
once | TRBJ1-5 | - | TRBV28 | CASTRTVDQPQHF | TGTGCCAGCACTAGGACAGTCGATCAGCCCCAGCATTTT
few | TRBJ2-3 | TRBD2 | TRBV7-9 | CASSRILDLGGGAFGTQYF | TGTGCCAGCAGTCGAATCTTAGATCTTGGCGGGGGGGCGTTTGGTACGCAGTATTTT
- | TRBJ2-7 | TRBD1 | TRBV7-3 | CASSHPDRGREQYF | TGTGCCAGCAGCCATCCGGACAGGGGACGCGAGCAGTACTTC
few | TRBJ1-4 | TRBD1 | TRBV6-6 | CASSYPQGGEKLFF | TGTGCCAGCAGTTATCCACAGGGGGGGGAAAAACTGTTTTTT
- | TRBJ2-1 | TRBD2 | TRBV6-6 | CASSTAVAGAYNEQFF | TGTGCCAGCAGTACCGCCGTAGCGGGGGCCTACAATGAGCAGTTCTTC
- | TRBJ2-7 | TRBD2 | TRBV5-1 | CASRTGGDPYEQYF | TGCGCCAGCAGGACTGGGGGGGATCCCTACGAGCAGTACTTC
- | TRBJ2-5 | - | TRBV4-2 | CASSQDLRPDKLTQYF | TGTGCCAGCAGCCAAGATCTTCGACCCGACAAGCTGACCCAGTACTTC
- | TRBJ2-1 | TRBD2 | TRBV7-9 | CASSLSTSGGAAYNEQFF | TGTGCCAGCAGCTTGTCGACTAGCGGGGGGGCGGCTTACAATGAGCAGTTCTTC
- | TRBJ2-4 | TRBD1 | TRBV13 | CASSLERRTGDGAKNIQYF | TGTGCCAGCAGCTTGGAAAGAAGGACAGGGGACGGAGCCAAAAACATTCAGTACTTC
- | TRBJ1-1 | - | TRBV19 | CASRKGGVENTEAFF | TGTGCCAGTAGAAAAGGGGGAGTGGAGAACACTGAAGCTTTCTTT
- | TRBJ2-1 | TRBD2 | TRBV4-1 | CASSQGGPVSGGVRHEQFF | TGCGCCAGCAGCCAAGGGGGCCCTGTCAGCGGGGGGGTTCGTCATGAGCAGTTCTTC
- | TRBJ1-6 | - | TRBV7-6 | CASSSSQQGITLHF | TGTGCCAGCAGCTCCAGCCAACAGGGAATAACCCTCCACTTT
- | TRBJ2-3 | TRBD2 | TRBV18 | CASSPAGGRADTQYF | TGTGCCAGCTCCCCAGCGGGGGGGCGCGCAGATACGCAGTATTTT
- | TRBJ1-2 | - | TRBV6-1 | CASTKRDIYGYTF | TGTGCCAGCACCAAAAGGGACATCTATGGCTACACCTTC
few | TRBJ1-1 | - | TRBV9 | CASSAINTEAFF | TGTGCCAGCAGCGCCATCAACACTGAAGCTTTCTTT
few | TRBJ1-1 | TRBD1 | TRBV10-3 | CAISDRGPGQGNTEAFF | TGTGCCATCAGTGATAGGGGGCCGGGACAGGGCAACACTGAAGCTTTCTTT
few | TRBJ1-4 | - | TRBV7-6 | CASSSGASNEKLFF | TGTGCCAGCAGCTCAGGGGCGTCTAATGAAAAACTGTTTTTT
- | TRBJ2-5 | - | TRBV6-5 | CASSFRRGPVETQYF | TGTGCCAGCAGTTTCCGGCGGGGGCCGGTGGAGACCCAGTACTTC
- | TRBJ2-1 | - | TRBV7-8 | CASSKTGLLYNEQFF | TGTGCCAGCAGCAAAACAGGGCTTCTCTACAATGAGCAGTTCTTC
- | TRBJ1-5 | TRBD1 | TRBV4-1 | CASSQDRQGGQPQHF | TGCGCCAGCAGCCAAGATCGACAGGGAGGTCAGCCCCAGCATTTT
- | TRBJ2-5 | - | TRBV27 | CASTTPGTSLGETQYF | TGTGCCAGCACCACGCCCGGGACATCCTTGGGGGAGACCCAGTACTTC
- | TRBJ1-1 | - | TRBV4-1 | CASSQERRTFF | TGCGCCAGCAGCCAAGAGAGGAGGACTTTCTTT
- | TRBJ2-7 | - | TRBV4-1 | CASSQVREYEQYF | TGCGCCAGCAGCCAAGTGCGCGAATACGAGCAGTACTTC
- | TRBJ2-1 | TRBD2 | TRBV29-1 | CSVGSSGGGSYNEQFF | TGCAGCGTTGGTTCTAGCGGGGGGGGTTCCTACAATGAGCAGTTCTTC
few | TRBJ1-5 | TRBD1 | TRBV29-1 | CSVRTGLNQPQHF | TGCAGCGTTCGGACAGGTTTGAATCAGCCCCAGCATTTT
- | TRBJ2-3 | - | TRBV7-9 | CASSPDRPTDTQYF | TGTGCCAGCAGCCCGGACAGACCTACAGATACGCAGTATTTT
- | TRBJ2-7 | - | TRBV2 | CASRRETYEQYF | TGTGCCAGCAGGAGGGAAACCTACGAGCAGTACTTC
- | TRBJ2-7 | - | TRBV6-5 | CASARVRDTLGEQYF | TGTGCCAGCGCCAGAGTCCGGGACACCCTGGGGGAGCAGTACTTC
- | TRBJ2-4 | - | TRBV7-8 | CASSLLLENIQYF | TGTGCCAGCAGCTTACTACTCGAAAACATTCAGTACTTC
- | TRBJ2-1 | - | TRBV5-1 | CASSPWAGNEQFF | TGCGCCAGCAGCCCATGGGCGGGGAATGAGCAGTTCTTC
- | TRBJ2-3 | - | TRBV27 | CASRRVSDTQYF | TGTGCCAGCAGGAGGGTATCAGATACGCAGTATTTT
- | TRBJ1-1 | TRBD1 | TRBV7-3 | CASSRDRDLTEAFF | TGTGCCAGCAGCAGAGACAGGGACCTCACTGAAGCTTTCTTT
- | TRBJ2-1 | - | TRBV9 | CASSVALGAYNEQFF | TGTGCCAGCAGCGTAGCTCTGGGGGCGTACAATGAGCAGTTCTTC
- | TRBJ1-2 | - | TRBV28 | CASRGGPGVQYGYTF | TGTGCCAGCAGGGGAGGGCCGGGCGTGCAATATGGCTACACCTTC
- | TRBJ2-5 | - | TRBV9 | CASSSEAFSYQETQYF | TGTGCCAGCAGCTCAGAGGCGTTCTCGTACCAAGAGACCCAGTACTTC
large | TRBJ2-1 | - | TRBV29-1 | CSALQGSWEQFF | TGCAGCGCGTTACAGGGCTCCTGGGAGCAGTTCTTC
- | TRBJ1-5 | - | TRBV4-1 | CASSQDSTADPQHF | TGCGCCAGCAGCCAAGATAGCACGGCTGATCCCCAGCATTTT
- | TRBJ1-2 | - | TRBV6-6 | CASTRTDLYGYTF | TGTGCCAGCACCCGGACAGACCTCTATGGCTACACCTTC
- | TRBJ1-2 | - | TRBV6-6 | CASSYSRIRQDYGYTF | TGTGCCAGCAGTTACTCGAGAATAAGACAAGACTATGGCTACACCTTC